These 13 T cell receptor beta chains originate from one sample sequenced in a study of CD4+ T cells in melanoma. TCRdb's table, derived via immunoSEQ multiplex PCR, lists solely in-frame clones and lacks some. The sample holds about 140,000 clones; 85% to 95% are singletons and the top ten take 1.5%. These receptors were taken from a human donor with melanoma.

The sample holds one count of this clone. The gene calls are TRBV2 and TRBJ2-6, with 9 bases aligning to TRBD1. V was clipped by 7 bases and J by 0 bases; unmatched bases: 7. The V gene's germline CDR1 is SNHLY and CDR2 FYNNEI. The CDR3 spans 17 residues. The CDR3 DNA reads TGTGCCAGCAATCCGGGACAGGGTGTCTCTGGGGCCAACGTCCTGACTTTC. Translation: CASNPGQGVSGANVLTF.

V is TRBV9 and J is TRBJ1-2, with a possible D match to TRBD1 (6 bases). The CDR3 loop spans 14 amino acids. The germline V gene encodes CDR1 SGDLS and CDR2 YYNGEE. The V end lost 3 bases, the J end lost 8 bases, and 17 bases lay between the germline ends. CDR3 amino acids: CASSAIQGVGGYTF. Written as DNA, the CDR3 is TGTGCCAGCAGCGCCATACAGGGAGTCGGCGGCTACACCTTC.

The genes are TRBV5-4 and TRBJ2-7, with a tentative D call TRBD1 (6 bases). CDR1 SGHNT and CDR2 YYREEE come from the germline V gene (reference sequence). CDR3 length: 15 residues. Trimming removed 4 bases from V and 3 bases from J, with 17 bases in between. CDR3 coding DNA: TGTGCCAGCAGCCACAGGGAAGGATTCTTCTACGAGCAGTACTTC. Its protein product is CASSHREGFFYEQYF.

The chain employs TRBV27 and TRBJ2-1, with D unresolved. V was clipped by 5 bases and J by 3 bases, with 14 bases between them. This CDR3 contains 15 residues. Germline V gene lookup returns CDR1 MNHEY and CDR2 SMNVEV (reference sequence). The CDR3: CASSLMNAIYNEQFF. For the CDR3, the DNA is TGTGCCAGCAGTCTGATGAACGCGATCTACAATGAGCAGTTCTTC.

V is TRBV6-1 and J is TRBJ2-3; possibly TRBD1 for D (5 bases). The ends were cut back, 8 bases at V and 2 bases at J, with 11 bases in the middle. The CDR3 has 13 residues. The germline gives CDR1 MNHNS, CDR2 SASEGT. CDR3 amino acids: CASQTGPTDTQYF. The CDR3 DNA is TGTGCCAGCCAAACAGGCCCCACAGATACGCAGTATTTT.

This rearrangement joins TRBV19 to TRBJ1-5; D gene uncertain. The CDR3 is 14 residues long. Germline loops: CDR1 LNHDA, CDR2 SQIVND (reference sequence). The ends were cut back, 10 bases at V and 5 bases at J, with 18 bases in the middle. The CDR3 DNA reads TGTGCCAAGAGCCGGGAGATAGGAGATCAGCCCCAGCATTTT. As protein: CAKSREIGDQPQHF.

The rearrangement links TRBV2 to TRBJ1-1, with unresolved D. There are 15 residues in the CDR3. The V gene lost 1 base and the J gene lost 0 bases, with 9 bases spanning the gap. Looked up from germline, CDR1 is SNHLY and CDR2 is FYNNEI. CDR3 DNA: TGTGCCAGCAGTGAAGAGGTGGTCTTGAACACTGAAGCTTTCTTT. This codes for CASSEEVVLNTEAFF.

This clone was recorded once. V is TRBV7-6 and J is TRBJ2-2; TRBD1 or TRBD2 may be the D gene (6 bases each). Trimming took 5 bases from V and 6 from J, leaving 13 bases between them. Per the germline V gene, CDR1 is SGHVS and CDR2 is FNYEAQ. The CDR3 has 14 residues. The CDR3 nucleotides are TGTGCCAGCAGCGGTGTAAGGGGGGCCGGGGAGCTGTTTTTT. Protein sequence: CASSGVRGAGELFF. Full variable domain (outside the CDR3, taken from reference TRBV7-6 and TRBJ2-2): GAGVSQSPRYKVTKRGQDVALRCDPISGHVSLYWYRQALGQGPEFLTYFNYEAQQDKSGLPNDRFSAERPEGSISTLTIQRTEQRDSAMYRCASSGVRGAGELFFGEGSRLTVL.

This clone has only a few counts. This chain connects TRBV4-1 to TRBJ1-2; a possible D gene is TRBD1 (5 bases). Germline V gene data show CDR1 as MGHRA and CDR2 as YSYEKL. The V end lost 0 bases, the J end lost 11 bases, and 13 bases lay between the germline ends. CDR3 length: 13 amino acids. This chain's CDR3 is CASSQDARVGYTF. CDR3 nucleotide sequence: TGCGCCAGCAGCCAAGATGCCAGGGTCGGATACACCTTC.

CDR3 nucleotide sequence: TGCGCCAGCAGCCATGGCAGGGACCCTGCAACTAATGAAAAACTGTTTTTT. Its protein product is CASSHGRDPATNEKLFF. This chain uses TRBV4-1 with TRBJ1-4; D possibly corresponds to TRBD1 (5 bases). The V end lost 3 bases, the J end lost 0 bases, and 14 bases lay between the germline ends. This CDR3 comprises 17 residues. Per the germline V gene, CDR1 is MGHRA and CDR2 is YSYEKL.

V is TRBV7-2 and J is TRBJ1-2; no clear D. This CDR3 has 13 residues. Germline lookup yields CDR1 SGHTA and CDR2 FQGNSA. The V end lost 3 bases, the J end lost 2 bases, and 7 bases lay between the germline ends. The CDR3 here is CASSFRQNYGYTF. CDR3 nucleotide sequence: TGTGCCAGCAGCTTCCGGCAGAACTATGGCTACACCTTC.

The chain's CDR3 is CASSFAGANEKLFF. The DNA of the CDR3 is TGTGCCAGCAGCTTCGCAGGGGCTAATGAAAAACTGTTTTTT. The rearrangement joins TRBV7-9 to TRBJ1-4; TRBD1 is a possible D gene (6 bases). V dropped 3 bases and J dropped 3 bases, with 8 bases sitting between them. Germline V gene lookup returns CDR1 SEHNR and CDR2 FQNEAQ (reference sequence). The CDR3 covers 14 residues.

The chain combines TRBV4-1 with TRBJ2-1; TRBD2 aligns across 8 bases. The CDR3 has 18 amino acids. Germline V gives CDR1 MGHRA, CDR2 YSYEKL. Unmatched junction bases numbered 20, after V lost 4 bases and J lost 9 bases. The CDR3: CASSPRILTSVFGGEQFF. DNA of the CDR3: TGCGCCAGCAGCCCTAGGATCCTGACTAGCGTATTTGGCGGTGAGCAGTTCTTC.